The clone carrying this T cell receptor (beta chain) was counted a single time. This specimen comes from a study of T cell changes during pregnancy in multiple sclerosis. The table came from immunoSEQ multiplex PCR; TCRdb's copy has only in-frame clones and leaves some out. The sample has 50,000 or so clones, 80% to 95% seen once. Germline CDR1 reads MNHEY; CDR2 reads SMNVEV (reference sequence). The CDR3 sequence is 15 residues long. The trim removed 7 bases at V and 1 base at J, leaving 8 bases unmatched. The chain links TRBV27 to TRBJ1-1; 8 bases are shared with TRBD1. The sequenced sample was CD4+ T cells from peripheral blood mononuclear cells, obtained in the third trimester of pregnancy. This TCR came from a female donor with multiple sclerosis, enrolled in a pregnancy study. The DNA for the CDR3 is TGTGCCAGCATTAGGACAGGGTGGAAGAACACTGAAGCTTTCTTT. Encoded protein: CASIRTGWKNTEAFF.